In this sample, the clone carrying this TCR beta chain turned up once. This sample was taken from a study of blood T cell repertoires in COVID-19. Study-wide context: The cDNA or gDNA used as material had been derived from T cells, B-cell-depleted T cells, or PBMCs.

This CDR3 has 14 amino acids. V gave up 6 bases and J gave up 7 bases, with 21 bases separating them. Germline V gene sequence: CDR1 SQVTM, CDR2 ANQGSEA. As originally analysed: Reference gene primer amplification gave nucleated cell count estimates. The assay was immunoSEQ multiplex PCR, and TCRdb's table has in-frame clones only and misses some. V and J calls and clone size are given by that table; D and trimming were obtained from the DNA. The data contain more than 300,000 clones, 83% of them seen just once; the ten biggest clones take up 5% to 5.5%. Sequenced sample: PBMCs or T cells enriched from blood (not recorded which). V usage is TRBV29-1 and J usage is TRBJ2-5, with D possibly TRBD1 on 7 matching bases. This TCR was recovered from a woman in her forties or fifties who had recovered from COVID-19. The CDR3 nucleotides are TGCAGCGTCGATCGGCAGGGGGACTTTTGGACCCAGTACTTC. Translation: CSVDRQGDFWTQYF.